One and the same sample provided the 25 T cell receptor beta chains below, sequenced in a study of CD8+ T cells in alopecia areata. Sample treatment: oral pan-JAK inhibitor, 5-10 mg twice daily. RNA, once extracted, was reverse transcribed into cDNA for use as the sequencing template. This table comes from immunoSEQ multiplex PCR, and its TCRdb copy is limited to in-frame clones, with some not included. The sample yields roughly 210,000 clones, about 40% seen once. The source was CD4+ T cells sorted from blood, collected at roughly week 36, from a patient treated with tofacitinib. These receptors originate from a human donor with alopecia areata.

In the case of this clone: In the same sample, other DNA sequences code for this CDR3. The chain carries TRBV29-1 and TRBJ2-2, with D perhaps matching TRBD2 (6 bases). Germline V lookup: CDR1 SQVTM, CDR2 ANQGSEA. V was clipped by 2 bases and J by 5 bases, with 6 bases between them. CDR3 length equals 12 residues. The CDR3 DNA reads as TGCAGCGTTGAACGGGGGACCGGGGAGCTGTTTTTT. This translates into CSVERGTGELFF.

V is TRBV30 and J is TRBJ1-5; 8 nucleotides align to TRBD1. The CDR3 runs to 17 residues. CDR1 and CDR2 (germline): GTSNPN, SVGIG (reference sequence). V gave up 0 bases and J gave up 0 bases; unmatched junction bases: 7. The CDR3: CAWSVEAGGLSNQPQHF. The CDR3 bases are TGTGCCTGGAGTGTAGAGGCAGGGGGCCTTAGCAATCAGCCCCAGCATTTT.

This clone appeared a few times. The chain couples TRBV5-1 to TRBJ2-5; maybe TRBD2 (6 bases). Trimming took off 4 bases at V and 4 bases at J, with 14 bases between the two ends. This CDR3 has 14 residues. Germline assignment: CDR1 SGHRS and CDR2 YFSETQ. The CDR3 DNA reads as TGCGCCAGCAGCCCGACTGGGCGGGGAGAGACCCAGTACTTC. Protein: CASSPTGRGETQYF.

Here the CDR3 reads CASSPTTTSGMRTDTQYF. CDR3 nucleotide sequence: TGTGCCAGCAGCCCTACGACAACTAGCGGTATGCGCACAGATACGCAGTATTTT. The gene calls are TRBV7-2 and TRBJ2-3; 8 bases fit TRBD2. Unmatched junction bases numbered 14, after V lost 5 bases and J lost 1 base. CDR3 length: 18 residues. Per the germline V gene, CDR1 is SGHTA and CDR2 is FQGNSA.

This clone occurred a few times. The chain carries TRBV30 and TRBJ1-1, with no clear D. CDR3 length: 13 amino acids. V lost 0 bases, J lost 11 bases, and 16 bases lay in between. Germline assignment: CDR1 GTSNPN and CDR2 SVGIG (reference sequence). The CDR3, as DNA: TGTGCCTGGAGTGTAAAATTGAGGGCTTTGGCTTTCTTT. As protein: CAWSVKLRALAFF. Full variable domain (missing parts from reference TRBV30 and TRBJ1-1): SQTIHQWPATLVQPVGSPLSLECTVEGTSNPNLYWYRQAAGRGLQLLFYSVGIGQISSEVPQNLSASRPQDRQFILSSKKLLLSDSGFYLCAWSVKLRALAFFGQGTRLTVV.

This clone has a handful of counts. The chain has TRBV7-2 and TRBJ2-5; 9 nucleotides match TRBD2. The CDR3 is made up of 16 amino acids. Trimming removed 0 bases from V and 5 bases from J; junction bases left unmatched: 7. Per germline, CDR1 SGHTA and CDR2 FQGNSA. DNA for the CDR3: TGTGCCAGCAGCTTAGCGCTTCCTAGCGGGGAGGAGACCCAGTACTTC. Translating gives CASSLALPSGEETQYF.

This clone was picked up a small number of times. CDR3 protein: CASTPPRLSTDTQYF. The CDR3 bases are TGTGCCAGCACCCCTCCACGGCTCAGCACAGATACGCAGTATTTT. The chain employs TRBV28 and TRBJ2-3; unclear D gene. The CDR3 runs to 15 residues. The V end was cut by 7 bases, the J end by 0 bases, with 14 bases between. CDR1 MDHEN and CDR2 SYDVKM come from the germline V gene.

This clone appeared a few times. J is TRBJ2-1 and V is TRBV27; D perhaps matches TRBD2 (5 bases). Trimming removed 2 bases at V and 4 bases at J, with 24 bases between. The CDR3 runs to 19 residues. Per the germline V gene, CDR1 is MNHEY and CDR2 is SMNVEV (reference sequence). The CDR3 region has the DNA TGTGCCAGCAGTTTAAGATCCCGGCCTAGCATCAGCAATTACAATGAGCAGTTCTTC. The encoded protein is CASSLRSRPSISNYNEQFF.

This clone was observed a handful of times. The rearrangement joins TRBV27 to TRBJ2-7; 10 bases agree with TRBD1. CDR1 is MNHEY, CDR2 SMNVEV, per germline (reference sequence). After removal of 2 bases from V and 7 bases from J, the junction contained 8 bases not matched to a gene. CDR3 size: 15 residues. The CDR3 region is CASSLPGQGSVEQYF. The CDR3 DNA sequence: TGTGCCAGCAGTTTACCGGGACAGGGGAGCGTGGAGCAGTACTTC.

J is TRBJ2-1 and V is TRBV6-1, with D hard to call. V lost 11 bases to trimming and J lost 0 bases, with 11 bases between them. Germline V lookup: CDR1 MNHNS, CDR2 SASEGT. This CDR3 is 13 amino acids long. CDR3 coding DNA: TGTGCCTCGGAGCCCAGCTCCTACAATGAGCAGTTCTTC. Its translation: CASEPSSYNEQFF.

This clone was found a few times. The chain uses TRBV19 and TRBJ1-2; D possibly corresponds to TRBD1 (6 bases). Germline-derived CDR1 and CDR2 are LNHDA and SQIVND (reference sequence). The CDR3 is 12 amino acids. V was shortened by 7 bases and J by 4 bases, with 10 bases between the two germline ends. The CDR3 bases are TGTGCCAGTACACAGGGCGGCTATGGCTACACCTTC. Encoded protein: CASTQGGYGYTF.

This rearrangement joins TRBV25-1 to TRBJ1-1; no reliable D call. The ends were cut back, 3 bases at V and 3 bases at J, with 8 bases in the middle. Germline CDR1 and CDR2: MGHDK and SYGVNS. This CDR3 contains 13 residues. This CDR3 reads CASSDDGYTEAFF. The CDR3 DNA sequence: TGTGCCAGCAGTGATGACGGTTACACTGAAGCTTTCTTT.

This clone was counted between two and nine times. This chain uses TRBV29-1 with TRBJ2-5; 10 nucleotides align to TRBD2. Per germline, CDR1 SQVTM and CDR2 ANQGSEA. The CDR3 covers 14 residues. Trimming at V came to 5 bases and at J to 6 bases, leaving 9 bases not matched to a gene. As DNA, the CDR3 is TGCAGCGTTCAAAGCGGGAGGGCCGGGAAGACCCAGTACTTC. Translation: CSVQSGRAGKTQYF. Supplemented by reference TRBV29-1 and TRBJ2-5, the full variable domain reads SAVISQKPSRDICQRGTSLTIQCQVDSQVTMMFWYRQQPGQSLTLIATANQGSEATYESGFVIDKFPISRPNLTFSTLTVSNMSPEDSSIYLCSVQSGRAGKTQYFGPGTRLLVL.

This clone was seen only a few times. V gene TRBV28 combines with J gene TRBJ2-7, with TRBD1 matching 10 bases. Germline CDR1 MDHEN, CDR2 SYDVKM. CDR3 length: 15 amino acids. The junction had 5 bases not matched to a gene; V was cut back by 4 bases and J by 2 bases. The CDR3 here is CASSSTGTGAYEQYF. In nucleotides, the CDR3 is TGTGCCAGCAGTTCCACCGGGACAGGGGCCTACGAGCAGTACTTC.

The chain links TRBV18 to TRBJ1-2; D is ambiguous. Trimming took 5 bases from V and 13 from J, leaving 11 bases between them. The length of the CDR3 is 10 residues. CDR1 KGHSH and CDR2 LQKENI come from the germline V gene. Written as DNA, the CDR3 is TGTGCCAGCTCAGAGTCAGAGACCACCTTC. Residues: CASSESETTF.

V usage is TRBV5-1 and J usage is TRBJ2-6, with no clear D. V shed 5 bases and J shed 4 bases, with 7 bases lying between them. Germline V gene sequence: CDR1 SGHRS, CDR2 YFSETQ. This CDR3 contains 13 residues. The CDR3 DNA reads TGCGCCAGCAGGTTGACCGGGGCCAACGTCCTGACTTTC. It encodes CASRLTGANVLTF. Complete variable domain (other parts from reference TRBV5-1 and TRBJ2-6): KAGVTQTPRYLIKTRGQQVTLSCSPISGHRSVSWYQQTPGQGLQFLFEYFSETQRNKGNFPGRFSGRQFSNSRSEMNVSTLELGDSALYLCASRLTGANVLTFGAGSRLTVL.

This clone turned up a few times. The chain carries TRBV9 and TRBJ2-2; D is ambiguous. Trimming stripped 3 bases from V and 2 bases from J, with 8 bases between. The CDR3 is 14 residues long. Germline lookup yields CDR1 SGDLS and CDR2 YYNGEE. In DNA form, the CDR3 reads TGTGCCAGCAGCGAGGGCCTTAACACCGGGGAGCTGTTTTTT. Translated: CASSEGLNTGELFF. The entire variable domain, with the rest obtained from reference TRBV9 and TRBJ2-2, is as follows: DSGVTQTPKHLITATGQRVTLRCSPRSGDLSVYWYQQSLDQGLQFLIQYYNGEERAKGNILERFSAQQFPDLHSELNLSSLELGDSALYFCASSEGLNTGELFFGEGSRLTVL.

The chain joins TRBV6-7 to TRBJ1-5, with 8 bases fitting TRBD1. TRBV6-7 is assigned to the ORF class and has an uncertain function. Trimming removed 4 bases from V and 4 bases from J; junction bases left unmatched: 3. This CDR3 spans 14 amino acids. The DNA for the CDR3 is TGTGCCAGCAGTTCGGACAGGGCGAATCAGCCCCAGCATTTT. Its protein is CASSSDRANQPQHF.

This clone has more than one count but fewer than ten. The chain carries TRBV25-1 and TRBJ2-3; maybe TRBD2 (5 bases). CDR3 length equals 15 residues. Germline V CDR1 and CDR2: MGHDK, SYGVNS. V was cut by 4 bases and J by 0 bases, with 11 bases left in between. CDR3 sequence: CASSAAGRSTDTQYF. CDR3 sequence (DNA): TGTGCCAGCAGTGCGGCGGGTAGAAGCACAGATACGCAGTATTTT.

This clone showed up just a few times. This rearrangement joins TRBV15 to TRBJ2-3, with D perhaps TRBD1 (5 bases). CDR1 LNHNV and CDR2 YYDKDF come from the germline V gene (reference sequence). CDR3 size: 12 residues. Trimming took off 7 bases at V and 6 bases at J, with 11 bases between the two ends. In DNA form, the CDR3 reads TGTGCCACCACGGCAGGGTCGGATACGCAGTATTTT. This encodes CATTAGSDTQYF.

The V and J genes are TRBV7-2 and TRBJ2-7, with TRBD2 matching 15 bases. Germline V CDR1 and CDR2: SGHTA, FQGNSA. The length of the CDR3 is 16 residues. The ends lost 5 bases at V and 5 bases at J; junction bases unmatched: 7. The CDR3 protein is CASSPFGLAGGHEQYF. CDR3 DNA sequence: TGTGCCAGCAGCCCCTTTGGACTAGCGGGAGGGCACGAGCAGTACTTC.

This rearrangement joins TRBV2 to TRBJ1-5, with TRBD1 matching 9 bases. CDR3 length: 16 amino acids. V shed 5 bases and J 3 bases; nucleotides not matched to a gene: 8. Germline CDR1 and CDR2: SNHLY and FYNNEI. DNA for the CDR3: TGTGCCAGCAGTCGACAGGGGGAAGGTAACAATCAGCCCCAGCATTTT. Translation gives CASSRQGEGNNQPQHF. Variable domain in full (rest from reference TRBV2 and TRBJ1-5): EPEVTQTPSHQVTQMGQEVILRCVPISNHLYFYWYRQILGQKVEFLVSFYNNEISEKSEIFDDQFSVERPDGSNFTLKIRSTKLEDSAMYFCASSRQGEGNNQPQHFGDGTRLSIL.

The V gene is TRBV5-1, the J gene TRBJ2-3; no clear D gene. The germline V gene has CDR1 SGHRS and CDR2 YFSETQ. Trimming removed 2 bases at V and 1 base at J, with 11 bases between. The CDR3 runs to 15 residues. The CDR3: CASSLLGDGTDTQYF. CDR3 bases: TGCGCCAGCAGCTTACTCGGAGACGGCACAGATACGCAGTATTTT.

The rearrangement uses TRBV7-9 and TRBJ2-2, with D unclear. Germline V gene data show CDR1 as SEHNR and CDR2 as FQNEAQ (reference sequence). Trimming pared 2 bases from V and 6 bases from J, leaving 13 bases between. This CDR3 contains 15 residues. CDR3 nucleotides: TGTGCCAGCAGCTTATATGACACCAAAGCCGGGGAGCTGTTTTTT. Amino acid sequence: CASSLYDTKAGELFF.

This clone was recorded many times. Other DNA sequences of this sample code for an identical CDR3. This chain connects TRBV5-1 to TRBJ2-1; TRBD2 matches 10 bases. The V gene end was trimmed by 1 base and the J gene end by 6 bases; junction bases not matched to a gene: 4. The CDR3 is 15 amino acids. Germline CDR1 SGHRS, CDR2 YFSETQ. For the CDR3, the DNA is TGCGCCAGCAGCTTGCAGACTAGCGGGCCCAATGAGCAGTTCTTC. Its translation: CASSLQTSGPNEQFF.